This T cell receptor beta chain was captured in a study of neurological immune-mediated disorders. General study findings and limits: TCR-beta repertoires seemed private in all groups, with no expanded CDR3 amino acid sequences shared. The greatest TCR clonal expansion appeared in HTLV-1-associated myelopathy and the smallest, falling below healthy controls, in multiple sclerosis.

This clonotype was observed many times. Its antigen is still unknown. The sorted-subset TCR libraries were prepared using some 980,000 CD4+ or CD8+ T cells as the starting material. Template-switch 5'RACE cDNA synthesis added a 10-nucleotide unique molecular identifier. TCRdb reanalysed the 5' RACE reads using MiXCR and keeps one entry per CDR3 protein. This table holds more than 40,000 distinct CDR3 sequences, approximately 14% found once. The CDR3 is 14 residues long. CDR1 is SGHTA and CDR2 is FQGNSA in the germline V gene. V was shortened by 7 bases and J by 2 bases, with 15 bases between the two germline ends.

The sequence was collected from a woman aged 60-70 years with HTLV-1-associated myelopathy (HAM/TSP). J is TRBJ2-7 and V is TRBV7-2; unclear D gene. Sequenced input: CD4+ T cells from blood. The CDR3 is CASTPPAGPYEQYF. The CDR3 DNA reads TGTGCCAGCACACCTCCGGCAGGCCCCTACGAGCAGTACTTC.